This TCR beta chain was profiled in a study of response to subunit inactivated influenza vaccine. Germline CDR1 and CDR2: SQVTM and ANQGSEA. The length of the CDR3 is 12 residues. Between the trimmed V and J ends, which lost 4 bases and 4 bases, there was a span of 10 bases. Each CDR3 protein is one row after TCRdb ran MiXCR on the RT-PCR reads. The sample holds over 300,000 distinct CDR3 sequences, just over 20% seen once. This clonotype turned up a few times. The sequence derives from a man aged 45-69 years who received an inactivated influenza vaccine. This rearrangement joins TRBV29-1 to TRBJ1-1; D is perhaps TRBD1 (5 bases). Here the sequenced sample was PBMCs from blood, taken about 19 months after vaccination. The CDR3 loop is CSVAGVGTEAFF. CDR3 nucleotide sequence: TGCAGCGTTGCGGGGGTGGGCACTGAAGCTTTCTTT.